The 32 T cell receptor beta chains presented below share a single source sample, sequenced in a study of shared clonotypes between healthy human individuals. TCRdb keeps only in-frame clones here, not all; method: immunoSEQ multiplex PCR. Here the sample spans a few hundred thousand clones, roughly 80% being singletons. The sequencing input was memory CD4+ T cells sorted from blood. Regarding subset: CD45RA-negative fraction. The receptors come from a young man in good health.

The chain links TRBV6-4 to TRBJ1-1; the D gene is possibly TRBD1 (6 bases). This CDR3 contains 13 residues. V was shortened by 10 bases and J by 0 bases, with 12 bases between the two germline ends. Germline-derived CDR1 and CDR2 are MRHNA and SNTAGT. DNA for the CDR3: TGTGCCACCAGAGGGGGGCTGAACACTGAAGCTTTCTTT. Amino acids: CATRGGLNTEAFF.

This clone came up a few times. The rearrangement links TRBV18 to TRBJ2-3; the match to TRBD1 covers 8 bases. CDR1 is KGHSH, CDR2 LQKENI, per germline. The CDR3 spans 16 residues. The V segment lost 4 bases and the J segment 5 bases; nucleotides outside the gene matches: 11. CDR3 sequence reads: CASSHSPQGAGDTQYF. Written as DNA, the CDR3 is TGTGCCAGCTCACATTCTCCCCAGGGGGCTGGAGATACGCAGTATTTT. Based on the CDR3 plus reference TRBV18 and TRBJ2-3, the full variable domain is NAGVMQNPRHLVRRRGQEARLRCSPMKGHSHVYWYRQLPEEGLKFMVYLQKENIIDESGMPKERFSAEFPKEGPSILRIQQVVRGDSAAYFCASSHSPQGAGDTQYFGPGTRLTVL.

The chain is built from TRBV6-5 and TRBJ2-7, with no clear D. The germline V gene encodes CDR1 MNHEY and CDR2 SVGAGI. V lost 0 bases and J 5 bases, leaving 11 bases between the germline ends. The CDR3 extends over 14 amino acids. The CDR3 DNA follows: TGTGCCAGCAGTTACTCAAGGTGGGCCGACGAGCAGTACTTC. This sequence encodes CASSYSRWADEQYF.

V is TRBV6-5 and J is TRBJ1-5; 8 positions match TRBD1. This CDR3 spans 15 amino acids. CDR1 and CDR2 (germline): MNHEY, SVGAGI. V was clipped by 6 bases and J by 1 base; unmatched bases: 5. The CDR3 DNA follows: TGTGCCAGCAGAAGCGACAGGGGAAGCAATCAGCCCCAGCATTTT. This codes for CASRSDRGSNQPQHF.

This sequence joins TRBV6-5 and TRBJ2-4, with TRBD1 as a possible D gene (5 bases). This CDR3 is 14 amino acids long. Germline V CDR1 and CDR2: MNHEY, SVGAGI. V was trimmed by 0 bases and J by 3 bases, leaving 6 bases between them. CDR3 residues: CASSYSGVKNIQYF. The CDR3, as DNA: TGTGCCAGCAGTTACTCAGGGGTCAAAAACATTCAGTACTTC.

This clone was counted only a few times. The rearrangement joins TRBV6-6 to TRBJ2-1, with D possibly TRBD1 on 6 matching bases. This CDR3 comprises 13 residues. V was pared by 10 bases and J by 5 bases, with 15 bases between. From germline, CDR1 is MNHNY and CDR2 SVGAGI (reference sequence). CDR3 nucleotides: TGTGCCACCAGGGGTAGCGCCAACAATGAGCAGTTCTTC. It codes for CATRGSANNEQFF.

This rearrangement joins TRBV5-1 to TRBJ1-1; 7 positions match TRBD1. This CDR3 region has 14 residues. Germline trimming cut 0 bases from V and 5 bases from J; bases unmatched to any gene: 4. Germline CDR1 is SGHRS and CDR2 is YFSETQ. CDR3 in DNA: TGCGCCAGCAGCTTGGACAGGGGTCAAACTGAAGCTTTCTTT. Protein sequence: CASSLDRGQTEAFF.

The DNA for the CDR3 is TGTGCCAGCAGCGTAGACGGCGGCTCCTACAATGAGCAGTTCTTC. Amino acid sequence: CASSVDGGSYNEQFF. The chain has TRBV9 and TRBJ2-1; D is uncertain. Germline V gives CDR1 SGDLS, CDR2 YYNGEE. The CDR3 loop spans 15 amino acids. V was shortened by 0 bases and J by 0 bases, with 7 bases between the two germline ends.

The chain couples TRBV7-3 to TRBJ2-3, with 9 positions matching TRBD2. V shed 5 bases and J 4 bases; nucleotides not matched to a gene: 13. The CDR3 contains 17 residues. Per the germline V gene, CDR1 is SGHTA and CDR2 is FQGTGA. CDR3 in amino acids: CASSPVVAGVQADTQYF. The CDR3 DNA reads TGTGCCAGCAGCCCCGTGGTAGCGGGAGTGCAGGCAGATACGCAGTATTTT. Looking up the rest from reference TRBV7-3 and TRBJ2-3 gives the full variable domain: GAGVSQTPSNKVTEKGKYVELRCDPISGHTALYWYRQSLGQGPEFLIYFQGTGAADDSGLPNDRFFAVRPEGSVSTLKIQRTERGDSAVYLCASSPVVAGVQADTQYFGPGTRLTVL.

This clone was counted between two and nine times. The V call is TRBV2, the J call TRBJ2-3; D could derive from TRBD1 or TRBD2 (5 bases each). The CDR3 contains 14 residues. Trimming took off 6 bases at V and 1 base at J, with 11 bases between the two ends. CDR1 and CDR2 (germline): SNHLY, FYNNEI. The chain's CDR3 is CASRGRDGTDTQYF. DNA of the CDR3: TGTGCCAGCAGGGGAAGGGACGGCACAGATACGCAGTATTTT.

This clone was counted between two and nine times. The CDR3 region has the DNA TGTGCCAGCAGATCCTACTTTAGAGGGAACGGTCAGCCCCAGCATTTT. It is translated as CASRSYFRGNGQPQHF. The V call is TRBV28, the J call TRBJ1-5; D gene unclear. V shed 6 bases and J shed 6 bases, with 21 bases lying between them. The CDR3 runs 16 residues. The germline V gene encodes CDR1 MDHEN and CDR2 SYDVKM. The full variable domain, its missing parts supplied by reference TRBV28 and TRBJ1-5, is DVKVTQSSRYLVKRTGEKVFLECVQDMDHENMFWYRQDPGLGLRLIYFSYDVKMKEKGDIPEGYSVSREKKERFSLILESASTNQTSMYLCASRSYFRGNGQPQHFGDGTRLSIL.

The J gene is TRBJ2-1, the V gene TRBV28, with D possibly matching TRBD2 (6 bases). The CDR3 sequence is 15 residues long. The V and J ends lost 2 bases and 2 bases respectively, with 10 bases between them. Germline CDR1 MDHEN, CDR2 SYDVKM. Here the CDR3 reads CASSLGGSPYNEQFF. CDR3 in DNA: TGTGCCAGCAGTTTAGGGGGGTCTCCCTACAATGAGCAGTTCTTC.

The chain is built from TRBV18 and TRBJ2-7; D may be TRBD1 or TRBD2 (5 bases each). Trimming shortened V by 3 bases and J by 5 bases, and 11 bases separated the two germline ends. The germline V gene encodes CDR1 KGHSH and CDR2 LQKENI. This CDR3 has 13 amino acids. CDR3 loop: CASSPRGADEQYF. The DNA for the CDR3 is TGTGCCAGCTCACCTCGAGGGGCCGACGAGCAGTACTTC.

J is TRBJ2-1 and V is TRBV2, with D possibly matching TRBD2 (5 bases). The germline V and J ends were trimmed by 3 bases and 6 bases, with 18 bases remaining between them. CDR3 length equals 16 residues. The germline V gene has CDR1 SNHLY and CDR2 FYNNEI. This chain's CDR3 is CASSEENWRALNEQFF. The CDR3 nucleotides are TGTGCCAGCAGTGAGGAAAATTGGCGGGCACTCAATGAGCAGTTCTTC.

CDR3 nucleotides: TGTGCCAGCAGCGCCGGACTAGCGGGAGGTAAAGAGACCCAGTACTTC. Its translation is CASSAGLAGGKETQYF. The chain has TRBV9 and TRBJ2-5; 14 nucleotides match TRBD2. The CDR3 consists of 16 residues. Germline lookup yields CDR1 SGDLS and CDR2 YYNGEE. Trimming removed 3 bases from V and 3 bases from J; junction bases left unmatched: 4.

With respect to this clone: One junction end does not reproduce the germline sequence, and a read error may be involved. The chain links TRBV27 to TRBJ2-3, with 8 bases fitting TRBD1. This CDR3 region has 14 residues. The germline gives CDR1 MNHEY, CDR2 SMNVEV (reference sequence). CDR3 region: CASSLEYGTGTQYF. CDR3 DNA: TGTGCCAGCAGTTTAGAGTATGGGACAGGTACGCAGTATTTT.

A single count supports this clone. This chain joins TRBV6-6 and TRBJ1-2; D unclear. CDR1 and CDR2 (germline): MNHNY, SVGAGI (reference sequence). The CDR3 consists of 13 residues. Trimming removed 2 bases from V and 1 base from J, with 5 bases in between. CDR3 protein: CASSYRDNYGYTF. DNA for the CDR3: TGTGCCAGCAGTTACAGGGATAACTATGGCTACACCTTC.

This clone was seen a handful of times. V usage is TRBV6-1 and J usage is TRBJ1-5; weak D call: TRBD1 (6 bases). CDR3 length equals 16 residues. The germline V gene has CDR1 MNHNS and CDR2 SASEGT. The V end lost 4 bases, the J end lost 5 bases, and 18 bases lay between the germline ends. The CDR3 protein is CASSVLLNRVDQPQHF. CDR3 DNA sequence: TGTGCCAGCAGTGTTCTTCTAAACAGGGTAGATCAGCCCCAGCATTTT.

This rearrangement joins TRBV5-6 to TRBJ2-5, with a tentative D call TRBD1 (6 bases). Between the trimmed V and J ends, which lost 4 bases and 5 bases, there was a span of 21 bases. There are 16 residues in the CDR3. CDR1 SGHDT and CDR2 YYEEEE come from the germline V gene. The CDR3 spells CASSLQETGLRETQYF. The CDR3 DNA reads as TGTGCCAGCAGCCTCCAAGAGACAGGATTACGGGAGACCCAGTACTTC.

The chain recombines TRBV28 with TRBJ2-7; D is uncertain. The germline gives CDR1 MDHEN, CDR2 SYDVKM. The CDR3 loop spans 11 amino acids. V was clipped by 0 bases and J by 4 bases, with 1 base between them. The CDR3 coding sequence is TGTGCCAGCAGTTTATGGTACGAGCAGTACTTC. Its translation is CASSLWYEQYF.

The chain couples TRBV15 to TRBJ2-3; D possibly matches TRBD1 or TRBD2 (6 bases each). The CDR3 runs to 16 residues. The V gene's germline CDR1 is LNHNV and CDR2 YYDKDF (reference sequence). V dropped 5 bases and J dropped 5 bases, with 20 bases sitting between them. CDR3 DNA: TGTGCCACCAGCCCGGAGTTCGGGGGCCTGGGAGATACGCAGTATTTT. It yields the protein CATSPEFGGLGDTQYF.

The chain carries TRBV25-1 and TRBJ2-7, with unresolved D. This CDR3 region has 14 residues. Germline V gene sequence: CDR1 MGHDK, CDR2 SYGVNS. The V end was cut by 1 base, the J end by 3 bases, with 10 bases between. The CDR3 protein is CASSESEKGYEQYF. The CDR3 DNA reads TGTGCCAGCAGTGAATCGGAGAAGGGCTACGAGCAGTACTTC.

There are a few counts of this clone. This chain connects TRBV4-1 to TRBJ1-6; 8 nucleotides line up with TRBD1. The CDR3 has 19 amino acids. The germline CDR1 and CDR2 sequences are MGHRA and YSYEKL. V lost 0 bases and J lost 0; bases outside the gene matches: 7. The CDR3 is CASSQDRRDRSSYNSPLHF. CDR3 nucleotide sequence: TGCGCCAGCAGCCAAGATCGCCGGGACAGGAGCTCCTATAATTCACCCCTCCACTTT.

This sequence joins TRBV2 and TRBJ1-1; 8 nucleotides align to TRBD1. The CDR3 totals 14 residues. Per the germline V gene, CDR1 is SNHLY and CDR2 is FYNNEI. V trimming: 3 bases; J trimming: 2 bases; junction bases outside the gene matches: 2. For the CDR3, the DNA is TGTGCCAGCAGTGAGACAGGGGTTAACACTGAAGCTTTCTTT. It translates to CASSETGVNTEAFF. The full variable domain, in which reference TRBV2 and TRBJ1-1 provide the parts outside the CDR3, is EPEVTQTPSHQVTQMGQEVILRCVPISNHLYFYWYRQILGQKVEFLVSFYNNEISEKSEIFDDQFSVERPDGSNFTLKIRSTKLEDSAMYFCASSETGVNTEAFFGQGTRLTVV.

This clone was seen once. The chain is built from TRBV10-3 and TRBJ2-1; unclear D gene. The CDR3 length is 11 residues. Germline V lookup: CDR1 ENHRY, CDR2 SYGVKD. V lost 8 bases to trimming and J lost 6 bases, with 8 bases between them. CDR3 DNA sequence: TGTGCCATCGGCTGGAGCAATGAGCAGTTCTTC. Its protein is CAIGWSNEQFF.

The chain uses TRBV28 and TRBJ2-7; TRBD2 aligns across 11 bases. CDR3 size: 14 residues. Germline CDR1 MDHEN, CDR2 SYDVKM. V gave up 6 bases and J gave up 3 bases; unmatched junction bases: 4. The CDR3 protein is CASSLAGGYYEQYF. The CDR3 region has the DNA TGTGCCAGCAGCCTAGCGGGAGGATACTACGAGCAGTACTTC. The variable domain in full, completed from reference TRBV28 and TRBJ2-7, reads DVKVTQSSRYLVKRTGEKVFLECVQDMDHENMFWYRQDPGLGLRLIYFSYDVKMKEKGDIPEGYSVSREKKERFSLILESASTNQTSMYLCASSLAGGYYEQYFGPGTRLTVT.

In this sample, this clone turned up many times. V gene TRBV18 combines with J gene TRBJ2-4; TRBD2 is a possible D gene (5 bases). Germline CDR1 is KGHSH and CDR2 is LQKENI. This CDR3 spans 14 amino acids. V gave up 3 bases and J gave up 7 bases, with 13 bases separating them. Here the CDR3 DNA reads TGTGCCAGCTCACCCACGGCAGAGGGTAACATTCAGTACTTC. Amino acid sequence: CASSPTAEGNIQYF.

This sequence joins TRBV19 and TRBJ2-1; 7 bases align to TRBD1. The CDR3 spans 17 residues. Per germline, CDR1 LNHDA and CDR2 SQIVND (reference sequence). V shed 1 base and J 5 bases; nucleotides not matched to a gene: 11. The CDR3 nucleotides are TGTGCCAGTAGTATAGCAGGAGTGAGGGGGCGAAACAATGAGCAGTTCTTC. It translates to CASSIAGVRGRNNEQFF.

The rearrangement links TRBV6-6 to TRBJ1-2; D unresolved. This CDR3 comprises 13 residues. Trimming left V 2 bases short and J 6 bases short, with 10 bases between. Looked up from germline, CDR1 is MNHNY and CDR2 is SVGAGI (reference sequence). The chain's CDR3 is CASSYALTHGYTF. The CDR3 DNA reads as TGTGCCAGCAGTTACGCCCTAACGCATGGCTACACCTTC.

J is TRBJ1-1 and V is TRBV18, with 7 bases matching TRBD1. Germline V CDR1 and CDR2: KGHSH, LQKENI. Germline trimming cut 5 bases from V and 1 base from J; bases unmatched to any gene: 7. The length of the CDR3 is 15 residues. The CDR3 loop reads CASSVSGTANTEAFF. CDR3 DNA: TGTGCCAGCTCAGTTTCGGGGACAGCGAACACTGAAGCTTTCTTT.

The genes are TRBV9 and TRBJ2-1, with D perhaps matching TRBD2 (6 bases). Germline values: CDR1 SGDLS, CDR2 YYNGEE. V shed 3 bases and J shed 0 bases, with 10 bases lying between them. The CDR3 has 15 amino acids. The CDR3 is CASSAPGLSYNEQFF. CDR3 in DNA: TGTGCCAGCAGCGCGCCGGGACTCTCCTACAATGAGCAGTTCTTC. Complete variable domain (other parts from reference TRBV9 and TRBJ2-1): DSGVTQTPKHLITATGQRVTLRCSPRSGDLSVYWYQQSLDQGLQFLIQYYNGEERAKGNILERFSAQQFPDLHSELNLSSLELGDSALYFCASSAPGLSYNEQFFGPGTRLTVL.

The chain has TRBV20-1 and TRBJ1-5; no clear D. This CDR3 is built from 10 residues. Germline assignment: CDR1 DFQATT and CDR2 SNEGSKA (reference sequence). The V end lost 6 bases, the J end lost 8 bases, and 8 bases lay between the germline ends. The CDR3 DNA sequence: TGCAGTGCCTCTGGGGAGCCCCAGCATTTT. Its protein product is CSASGEPQHF.